Listed here are 5 T cell receptor beta chains from one sample, sequenced in a study of cytotoxic CD8 clonotypes in ibrutinib-treated CLL. The data were produced by immunoSEQ multiplex PCR, yet TCRdb's version contains in-frame clones alone and is incomplete. This table has approximately 91,000 clones, 70% to 80% appearing once. Here the sequenced sample was PBMCs, taken after 12 months of ibrutinib treatment. The receptors were gathered from a human donor with chronic lymphocytic leukemia.

The rearrangement joins TRBV9 to TRBJ1-2; weak D call: TRBD1 (6 bases). Per the germline V gene, CDR1 is SGDLS and CDR2 is YYNGEE. Deletions cut 0 bases from V and 4 bases from J, with 19 bases between. The CDR3 runs 17 residues. The CDR3 DNA is TGTGCCAGCAGCGTAGCTCGGACAGAAGAAAAAATCTATGGCTACACCTTC. It specifies CASSVARTEEKIYGYTF.

The chain employs TRBV28 and TRBJ2-5; the D call may be TRBD1 or TRBD2 (6 bases each). CDR1 and CDR2 (germline): MDHEN, SYDVKM. Trimming shortened V by 1 base and J by 5 bases, and 11 bases separated the two germline ends. The CDR3 has 14 residues. This CDR3 reads CASSLSGGRETQYF. The CDR3 coding sequence is TGTGCCAGCAGTTTATCCGGGGGCAGGGAGACCCAGTACTTC.

This sequence joins TRBV6-4 and TRBJ2-1; TRBD1 matches 7 bases. The CDR3 extends over 13 amino acids. The J segment lost 9 bases and the V segment lost 4 bases, leaving 6 bases of the junction unmatched. Germline CDR1 is MRHNA and CDR2 is SNTAGT. DNA for the CDR3: TGTGCCAGCAGTGTACAGGGGCAGGGTGAGCAGTTCTTC. Residues: CASSVQGQGEQFF.

The chain employs TRBV28 and TRBJ2-7, with D possibly called TRBD1 or TRBD2 (5 bases each). The V and J ends lost 4 bases and 6 bases respectively, with 16 bases between them. This CDR3 comprises 14 residues. From germline, CDR1 is MDHEN and CDR2 SYDVKM. This CDR3 reads CASSSPGAWGEQYF. The CDR3 nucleotides are TGTGCCAGCAGTTCCCCCGGGGCCTGGGGCGAGCAGTACTTC.

This rearrangement joins TRBV5-1 to TRBJ1-2; D gene ambiguous. The CDR3 has 14 residues. V shed 4 bases and J shed 3 bases, with 13 bases lying between them. The germline gives CDR1 SGHRS, CDR2 YFSETQ. The CDR3 region is CASSPVAGDYGYTF. CDR3 sequence (DNA): TGCGCCAGCAGCCCAGTCGCCGGGGACTATGGCTACACCTTC.